This TCR beta chain came from a study of blood T cell repertoires in COVID-19. Study-level information: COVID-19 samples collected from the United States, Italy and Spain covered acute and convalescent phases.

Per germline, CDR1 MDHEN and CDR2 SYDVKM. This CDR3 contains 14 residues. Trimming left V 6 bases short and J 4 bases short, with 15 bases between. The data were produced by immunoSEQ multiplex PCR, yet TCRdb's version contains in-frame clones alone and is incomplete. The sample consists of about 150,000 clones, 80% to 90% of them appearing once. The sample was peripheral blood. This receptor was identified in a man between 65 and 85 years old with acute or convalescent COVID-19. The rearrangement joins TRBV28 to TRBJ1-1; D unresolved. The CDR3: CASSGTRVVTEAFF. CDR3 DNA: TGTGCCAGCAGCGGTACGAGGGTCGTCACTGAAGCTTTCTTT.